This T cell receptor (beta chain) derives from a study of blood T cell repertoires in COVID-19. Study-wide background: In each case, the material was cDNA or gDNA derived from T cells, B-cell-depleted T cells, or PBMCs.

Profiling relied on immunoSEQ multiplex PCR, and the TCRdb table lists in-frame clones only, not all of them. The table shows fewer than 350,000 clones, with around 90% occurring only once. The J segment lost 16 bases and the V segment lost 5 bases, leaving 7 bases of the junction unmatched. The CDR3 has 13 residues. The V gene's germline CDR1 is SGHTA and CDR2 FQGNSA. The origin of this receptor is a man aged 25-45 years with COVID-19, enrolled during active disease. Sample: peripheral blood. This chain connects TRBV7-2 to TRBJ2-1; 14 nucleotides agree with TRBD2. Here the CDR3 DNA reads TGTGCCAGCAGCCCAGGGACTAGCGGGGGAAGATTCTTC. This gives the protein CASSPGTSGGRFF.